This TCR beta chain is drawn from a study of TIL therapy for anti-PD-1-resistant metastatic lung cancer. This was the immunoSEQ v3 assay. Sequencing was performed with immunoSEQ multiplex PCR; in TCRdb, only in-frame clones are kept and a portion is missing. The sample consists of approximately 45,000 clones, less than 80% of them appearing once. V dropped 4 bases and J dropped 5; count of bases not matched to a gene: 13. Germline V gene data show CDR1 as LGHNA and CDR2 as YSLEER. The CDR3 consists of 16 residues. The time point: pre-treatment sample, taken before nivolumab and TIL therapy. This sequence was found in a man between 65 and 85 years old with non-small cell lung cancer. The chain employs TRBV4-3 and TRBJ2-5; 7 bases align to TRBD1. The source was blood, collected at baseline. CDR3 residues: CASSPNYRGPGETQYF. In DNA form, the CDR3 reads TGCGCCAGCAGCCCCAACTACAGGGGACCGGGGGAGACCCAGTACTTC.